This T cell receptor (beta chain) was observed in a study of cytomegalovirus exposure and HLA in healthy donors. The PCR was carried out with 60 Vbeta primers and 13 Jbeta primers. Assay used: immunoSEQ multiplex PCR; TCRdb lists only in-frame clones, some missing. The data show 70,000 to 95,000 clones, with about three quarters seen just once and roughly a tenth held by the top ten. This TCR was recovered from a man aged 25-45 years in good health and CMV-seropositive. Material for sequencing was PBMCs.

The CDR3 nucleotides read TGTGCCAGCAGCGCGACAGGGATTGAAGCTTTCTTT. This translates into CASSATGIEAFF. The chain joins TRBV11-3 to TRBJ1-1; 7 bases match TRBD1. J gave up 7 bases and V 5 bases, and 4 bases lay outside the gene matches. Germline V CDR1 and CDR2: SGHNT, YENEEA. This CDR3 is 12 amino acids long.